One T cell receptor (beta chain) is described in this entry. This specimen comes from a study of Ad26.COV2.S vaccination and SARS-CoV-2 variants. Across the whole study: A participant enrolled in the COV1001 Ad26.COV2.S trial arm provided the sample.

Per the germline V gene, CDR1 is LGHNA and CDR2 is YSLEER. The CDR3 sequence is 15 residues long. J was trimmed by 5 bases and V by 2 bases; bases with no gene match: 8. Noted treatment: approximately 18 received Ad26.COV2.S at low or high dose, single or two shots; five or six received placebo; per-sample allocation not given. The samples date from day 63 after the first vaccine or placebo injection. This table comes from immunoSEQ multiplex PCR, and its TCRdb copy is limited to in-frame clones, with some not included. The data hold roughly 380,000 clones, with around 87% observed a single time. Sequenced here: peripheral blood, sampled in a trial of Ad26.COV2.S vaccine versus placebo. This sequence originates from a person aged 18-65 years who received the Ad26.COV2.S COVID-19 vaccine or a placebo. The chain joins TRBV4-3 to TRBJ1-2; the match to TRBD1 covers 7 bases. CDR3 sequence: CASSQRAGGEYGYTF. The CDR3 DNA follows: TGCGCCAGCAGCCAAAGGGCAGGGGGTGAATATGGCTACACCTTC.